The source of this TCR beta chain is a study of Ad26.COV2.S vaccination and SARS-CoV-2 variants. Treatment meaning: roughly 19 received Ad26.COV2.S at low or high dose, single or two shots; roughly five received placebo; per-sample allocation not given. Following the first vaccine or placebo injection, samples were taken on day 63. The shot given was an Ad26 vector that makes Wuhan-strain SARS-CoV-2 spike. In germline, CDR1 is LNHNV, CDR2 YYDKDF (reference sequence). The CDR3 runs to 14 residues. The junction had 5 bases not matched to a gene; V was cut back by 0 bases and J by 6 bases. Clones were sequenced by immunoSEQ multiplex PCR, and TCRdb holds only the in-frame ones, with some missing. The table records roughly 300,000 clones, roughly 89% of them present only once.

This rearrangement joins TRBV15 to TRBJ2-7; 7 nucleotides align to TRBD2. The sequencing used peripheral blood, collected in a trial of Ad26.COV2.S vaccine versus placebo. The origin of this receptor is a person aged 18-60 years who received the Ad26.COV2.S COVID-19 vaccine or a placebo. As DNA, the CDR3 is TGTGCCACCAGCAGAGATGCGGCGGGAGCCGAGCAGTACTTC. It yields the protein CATSRDAAGAEQYF.